The TCR delta chain described here comes from a study of Vδ1+ human thymocytes. Study outcomes and limitations: Thymic TRG and TRD repertoires appeared highly polyclonal. Around 20% of thymic delta-chain sequences were Vdelta2, with few Vdelta3, unlike blood Vdelta1+ controls.

Comment on this clone: The antigen remains unidentified.

Alphabeta T cells were depleted, then CD3+ Vdelta1+ Vdelta2- thymocytes were FACS-sorted. Purity of the sorted Vdelta1+ thymocytes ranged from 98% to 99.6%. Trimming cost V 1 base and J 0 bases; bases outside gene matches: 34. The CDR3 is 27 amino acids. CDR1 and CDR2 from the germline V gene are TSWWSYY and QGS. RNA was extracted from the cells and then reverse transcribed. The CDR3 regions were amplified by multiplex PCR from V-gene primers to a constant-region primer. TCRdb re-called the multiplex PCR reads with CATT. Among about 73,000 delta-chain clones listed, approximately 37% were seen once. This chain connects TRDV1 to TRDJ1, with TRDD3 matching 11 bases. The material sequenced was Vdelta1+ gamma-delta thymocytes from the thymus. Specified subset: FACS-sorted CD3+ TCRalphabeta- TCRVdelta1+ TCRVdelta2- thymocytes. The clonotype originates from a boy less than two years old who had congenital heart surgery. The CDR3 protein is CALGEPLTFLIPSSGGYSLGYTDKLIF. The CDR3 DNA reads as TGTGCTCTTGGGGAACCCCTCACCTTCCTAATCCCCTCCTCTGGGGGATACTCCCTGGGGTACACCGATAAACTCATCTTT.